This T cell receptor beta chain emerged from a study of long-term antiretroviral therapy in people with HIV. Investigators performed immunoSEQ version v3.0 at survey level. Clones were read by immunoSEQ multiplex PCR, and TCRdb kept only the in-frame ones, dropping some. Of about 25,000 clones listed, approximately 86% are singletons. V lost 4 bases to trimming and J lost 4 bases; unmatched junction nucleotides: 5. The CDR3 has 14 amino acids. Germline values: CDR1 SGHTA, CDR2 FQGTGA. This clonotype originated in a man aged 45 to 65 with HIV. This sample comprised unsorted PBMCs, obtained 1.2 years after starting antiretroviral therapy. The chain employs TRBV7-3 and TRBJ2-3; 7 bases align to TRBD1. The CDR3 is CASSSTGAADTQYF. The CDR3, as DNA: TGTGCCAGCAGCTCTACAGGGGCTGCAGATACGCAGTATTTT.